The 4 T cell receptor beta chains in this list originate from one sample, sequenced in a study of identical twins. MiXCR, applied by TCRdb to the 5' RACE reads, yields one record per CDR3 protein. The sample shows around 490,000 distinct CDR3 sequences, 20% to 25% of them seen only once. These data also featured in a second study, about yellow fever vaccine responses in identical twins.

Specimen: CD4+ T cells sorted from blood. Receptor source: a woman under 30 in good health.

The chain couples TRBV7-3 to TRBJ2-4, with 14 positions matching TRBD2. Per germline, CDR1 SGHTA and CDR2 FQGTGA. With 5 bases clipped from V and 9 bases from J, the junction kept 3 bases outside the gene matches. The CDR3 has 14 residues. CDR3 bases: TGTGCCAGCAGCCTCGGGACTAGCGGGAGCATTCAGTACTTC. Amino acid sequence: CASSLGTSGSIQYF.

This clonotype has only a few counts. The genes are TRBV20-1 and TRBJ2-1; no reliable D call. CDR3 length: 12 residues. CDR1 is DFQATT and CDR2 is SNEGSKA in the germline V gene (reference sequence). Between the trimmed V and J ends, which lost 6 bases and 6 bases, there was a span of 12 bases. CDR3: CSAPILTNEQFF. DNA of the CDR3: TGCAGTGCCCCGATCCTAACCAATGAGCAGTTCTTC.

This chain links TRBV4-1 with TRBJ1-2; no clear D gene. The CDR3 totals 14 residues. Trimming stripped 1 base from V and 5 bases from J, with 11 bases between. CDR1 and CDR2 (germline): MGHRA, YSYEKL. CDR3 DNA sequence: TGCGCCAGCAGCCAAGTCGCAGCTAGTTATGGCTACACCTTC. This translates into CASSQVAASYGYTF.

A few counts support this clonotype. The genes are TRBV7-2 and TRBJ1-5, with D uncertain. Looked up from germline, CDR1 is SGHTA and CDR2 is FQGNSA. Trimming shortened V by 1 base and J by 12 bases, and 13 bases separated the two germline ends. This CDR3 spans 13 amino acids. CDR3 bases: TGTGCCAGCAGCTTAGAGGGTATTGGGCGCCAGCATTTT. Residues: CASSLEGIGRQHF.